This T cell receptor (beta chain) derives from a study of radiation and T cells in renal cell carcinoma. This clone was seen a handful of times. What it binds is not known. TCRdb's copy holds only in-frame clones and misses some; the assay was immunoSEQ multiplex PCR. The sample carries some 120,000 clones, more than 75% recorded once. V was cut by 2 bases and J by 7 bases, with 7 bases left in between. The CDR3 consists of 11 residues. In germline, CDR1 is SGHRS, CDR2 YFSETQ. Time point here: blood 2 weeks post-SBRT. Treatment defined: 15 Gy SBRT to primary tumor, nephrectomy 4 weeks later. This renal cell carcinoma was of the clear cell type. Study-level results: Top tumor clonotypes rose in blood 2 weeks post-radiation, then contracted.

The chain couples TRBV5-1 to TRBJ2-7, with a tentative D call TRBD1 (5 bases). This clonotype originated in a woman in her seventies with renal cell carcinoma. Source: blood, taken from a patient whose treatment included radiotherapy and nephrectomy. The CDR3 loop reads CASSLAGEQYF. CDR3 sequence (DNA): TGCGCCAGCAGCTTAGCAGGGGAGCAGTACTTC.